These 6 T cell receptor beta chains share one sample of origin, sequenced in a study of blood T cell repertoires in COVID-19. The data were produced by immunoSEQ multiplex PCR, yet TCRdb's version contains in-frame clones alone and is incomplete. Of 100,000 or so clones in the sample, approximately 90% are singletons; the top ten hold about 2.5%. The sequenced sample was peripheral blood. All receptors come from a human donor with active COVID-19. The donor label of this sample is uncertain.

The CDR3 is CASSPPGHINSPLHF. The CDR3 region has the DNA TGTGCCAGCAGCCCACCGGGACATATAAATTCACCCCTCCACTTT. The chain combines TRBV3-1 (or the pseudogene TRBV3-2) with TRBJ1-6; a weak D match, TRBD1 (6 bases). Deletions cut 4 bases from V and 7 bases from J, with 14 bases between. This CDR3 is built from 15 residues. In germline, CDR1 is LGHDT, CDR2 YNNKEL (reference sequence).

The chain carries TRBV5-1 and TRBJ2-2; D is undetermined. CDR1 SGHRS and CDR2 YFSETQ come from the germline V gene. Deletions cut 4 bases from V and 4 bases from J, with 8 bases between. This CDR3 contains 13 residues. CDR3 residues: CASSLPSTGELFF. In DNA, the CDR3 is TGCGCCAGCAGCCTTCCGAGCACCGGGGAGCTGTTTTTT.

The CDR3 DNA sequence: TGTGCCAGCAGTCGGTACGACAGGTGGTCGGGACAAGAGACCCAGTACTTC. This translates into CASSRYDRWSGQETQYF. The chain recombines TRBV6-6 with TRBJ2-5; D possibly corresponds to TRBD1 (6 bases). Germline V gives CDR1 MNHNY, CDR2 SVGAGI (reference sequence). This CDR3 is built from 17 residues. Trimming took 5 bases from V and 2 from J, leaving 21 bases between them.

Only one count was recorded for this clone. The J gene is TRBJ2-7, the V gene TRBV5-1, with D perhaps matching TRBD1 (5 bases). Germline-derived CDR1 and CDR2 are SGHRS and YFSETQ. Trimming took 2 bases from V and 7 from J, leaving 16 bases between them. The CDR3 contains 14 residues. The CDR3 nucleotides are TGCGCCAGCAGCTTCGTACAGGATCCTAGGGAGCAGTACTTC. Residues: CASSFVQDPREQYF.

This chain uses TRBV2 with TRBJ2-5, with TRBD1 identical over 9 bases. This CDR3 has 13 amino acids. The junction had 8 bases not matched to a gene; V was cut back by 8 bases and J by 7 bases. CDR1 is SNHLY and CDR2 is FYNNEI in the germline V gene. CDR3 protein: CASSGQGSATQYF. The CDR3 DNA is TGTGCCAGCTCGGGACAGGGCTCGGCGACCCAGTACTTC.

This chain joins TRBV19 and TRBJ1-5; D perhaps matches TRBD1 (6 bases). V lost 6 bases to trimming and J lost 4 bases, with 19 bases between them. This CDR3 is 16 amino acids long. Germline loops: CDR1 LNHDA, CDR2 SQIVND (reference sequence). The CDR3 region has the DNA TGTGCCAGTAGGCCTCGGACAGATAGGGTTAATCAGCCCCAGCATTTT. Translating gives CASRPRTDRVNQPQHF.